The clone carrying this T cell receptor beta chain was counted many times. The antigen is not known. This record belongs to a study of T cell repertoires in cytomegalovirus infection. J was trimmed by 1 base and V by 6 bases; bases with no gene match: 5. The CDR3 is made up of 15 amino acids. Germline assignment: CDR1 LNHDA and CDR2 SQIVND (reference sequence). TCRdb called the reads again in MiXCR, with one record for every CDR3 protein. The sample yields 100,000 to 150,000 distinct CDR3 sequences, 20% to 30% seen once. Sample: PBMCs, sequenced either directly or after in vitro stimulation (not recorded which). The TCR sequence derives from a human donor in good health (CMV status not recorded). Some clones in this sample may be carry-over from other donors' samples. The chain employs TRBV19 and TRBJ1-5; 8 bases are a match to TRBD1. CDR3 DNA sequence: TGTGCCAGTAGAGACCAGGGGGCAAGCAATCAGCCCCAGCATTTT. It is translated as CASRDQGASNQPQHF. The whole variable domain, remainder taken from reference TRBV19 and TRBJ1-5, is DGGITQSPKYLFRKEGQNVTLSCEQNLNHDAMYWYRQDPGQGLRLIYYSQIVNDFQKGDIAEGYSVSREKKESFPLTVTSAQKNPTAFYLCASRDQGASNQPQHFGDGTRLSIL.